This T cell receptor (beta chain) was captured by sequencing in a study of blood T cell repertoires in COVID-19. The CDR3 has 12 residues. The germline V gene encodes CDR1 MNHEY and CDR2 SMNVEV (reference sequence). The ends were cut back, 8 bases at V and 5 bases at J, with 12 bases in the middle. Participant age was roughly 18 to 89 years, and participants resided in roughly 24 US areas. Someone with COVID-19 had been met by exposed participants within 2 weeks before study entry. Per the original methods: From reference gene primer amplification, estimates of nucleated cell counts were derived. Measured with immunoSEQ multiplex PCR; TCRdb has only the in-frame clones, and not every one. V and J calls and clone size are copied from that table; D and trimming were computed from the DNA. Among approximately 140,000 clones, roughly 87% were seen once, and the ten largest hold under 4.5%.

The receptor's source is a woman between 40 and 55 years old who had been exposed to COVID-19. The specimen was PBMCs or T cells enriched from blood (not recorded which). The chain combines TRBV27 with TRBJ1-2; D gene uncertain. CDR3 sequence reads: CASAQAQYGYTF. CDR3 DNA sequence: TGTGCCAGCGCGCAGGCCCAATATGGCTACACCTTC.